This passage covers 20 T cell receptor beta chains from one sample sequenced in a study of patients and donors after allogeneic stem cell transplantation. Using its own MiXCR run on the RT-PCR reads, TCRdb lists one record per CDR3 protein. This table holds 190,000 or so distinct CDR3 sequences, 35% to 45% found once. Sample: blood, either unsorted or a sorted T cell fraction (not recorded which). Receptors originate from a human donor who was either an allogeneic HSCT recipient or a stem cell or donor lymphocyte infusion donor (not recorded which). It is not recorded whose cells these are; they may come from a transplant donor.

This clonotype was detected ten times or more. This chain uses TRBV27 with TRBJ1-5; possibly TRBD1 for D (5 bases). From germline, CDR1 is MNHEY and CDR2 SMNVEV (reference sequence). CDR3 length: 15 residues. V was cut by 3 bases and J by 4 bases, with 13 bases left in between. This CDR3 is CASSLYWGGNQPQHF. In DNA form, the CDR3 reads TGTGCCAGCAGTTTGTATTGGGGGGGAAATCAGCCCCAGCATTTT.

This chain uses TRBV5-1 with TRBJ2-1; 7 nucleotides line up with TRBD2. CDR1 and CDR2 from the germline V gene are SGHRS and YFSETQ. The trim removed 0 bases at V and 6 bases at J, leaving 6 bases unmatched. The CDR3 covers 15 residues. The CDR3: CASSLGLANLNEQFF. The CDR3 DNA follows: TGCGCCAGCAGCTTGGGACTAGCTAATCTCAATGAGCAGTTCTTC.

This clonotype appeared a few times. This chain uses TRBV12-3 or TRBV12-4 with TRBJ1-6; possible D gene TRBD1, 5 bases. V lost 11 bases to trimming and J lost 9 bases, with 14 bases between them. The CDR3 extends over 12 amino acids. CDR3 residues: CAVSGGTSPLHF. The CDR3 DNA reads TGTGCCGTCTCGGGGGGAACTTCACCCCTCCACTTT.

This clonotype showed up just a few times. The genes are TRBV20-1 and TRBJ2-1, with D maybe TRBD2 (5 bases). Germline-derived CDR1 and CDR2 are DFQATT and SNEGSKA (reference sequence). The CDR3 loop spans 14 amino acids. V was trimmed by 6 bases and J by 10 bases, leaving 22 bases between them. CDR3 nucleotides: TGCAGTGCACTCGCGGGTGGTCCGATTATCGAGCAGTTCTTC. Its protein is CSALAGGPIIEQFF.

There are a few counts of this clonotype. The V gene is TRBV5-6, the J gene TRBJ1-4; D unclear. V was trimmed by 0 bases and J by 6 bases, leaving 9 bases between them. CDR1 is SGHDT and CDR2 is YYEEEE in the germline V gene. The CDR3 is made up of 14 amino acids. This chain's CDR3 is CASSLAETYEKLFF. For the CDR3, the DNA is TGTGCCAGCAGCTTGGCCGAGACATATGAAAAACTGTTTTTT. Full variable domain (remainder filled in from reference TRBV5-6 and TRBJ1-4): DAGVTQSPTHLIKTRGQQVTLRCSPKSGHDTVSWYQQALGQGPQFIFQYYEEEERQRGNFPDRFSGHQFPNYSSELNVNALLLGDSALYLCASSLAETYEKLFFGSGTQLSVL.

V usage is TRBV7-6 and J usage is TRBJ2-2; D possibly matches TRBD1 or TRBD2 (5 bases each). This CDR3 spans 17 amino acids. Looked up from germline, CDR1 is SGHVS and CDR2 is FNYEAQ. Trimming removed 0 bases from V and 5 bases from J, with 16 bases in between. This chain's CDR3 is CASSLALGDPETGELFF. DNA of the CDR3: TGTGCCAGCAGCTTAGCCTTAGGGGACCCCGAGACCGGGGAGCTGTTTTTT.

This clonotype was found a few times. J is TRBJ1-2 and V is TRBV25-1; D not certain. The V gene's germline CDR1 is MGHDK and CDR2 SYGVNS. CDR3 length: 14 amino acids. V dropped 2 bases and J dropped 4 bases, with 11 bases sitting between them. The CDR3 reads CASSEVGRSYGYTF. The CDR3 region has the DNA TGTGCCAGCAGTGAAGTCGGCAGGTCCTATGGCTACACCTTC.

The chain carries TRBV5-6 and TRBJ2-7; no clear D. CDR1 and CDR2 from the germline V gene are SGHDT and YYEEEE. The CDR3 has 12 residues. Trimming cost V 5 bases and J 2 bases, with 8 bases left between them. DNA for the CDR3: TGTGCCAGCAGTTCATCAGCCTACGAGCAGTACTTC. Its translation: CASSSSAYEQYF. Variable domain in full (rest from reference TRBV5-6 and TRBJ2-7): DAGVTQSPTHLIKTRGQQVTLRCSPKSGHDTVSWYQQALGQGPQFIFQYYEEEERQRGNFPDRFSGHQFPNYSSELNVNALLLGDSALYLCASSSSAYEQYFGPGTRLTVT.

This chain connects TRBV18 to TRBJ1-3; D call uncertain. Germline lookup yields CDR1 KGHSH and CDR2 LQKENI. The V end was cut by 1 base, the J end by 0 bases, with 19 bases between. The CDR3 has 19 residues. In DNA form, the CDR3 reads TGTGCCAGCTCACCACAGGAACTCGGAGCATCAGACTCTGGAAACACCATATATTTT. It encodes CASSPQELGASDSGNTIYF.

This clonotype has only one observation. The V and J genes are TRBV7-2 and TRBJ2-1; a weak D match, TRBD2 (6 bases). The CDR3 has 15 residues. V shed 2 bases and J shed 5 bases, with 13 bases lying between them. From germline, CDR1 is SGHTA and CDR2 FQGNSA. The CDR3 protein is CASSLMARGNNEQFF. In DNA form, the CDR3 reads TGTGCCAGCAGCTTAATGGCCCGGGGGAACAATGAGCAGTTCTTC.

J is TRBJ1-6 and V is TRBV7-2; 10 bases are a match to TRBD1. Germline CDR1 reads SGHTA; CDR2 reads FQGNSA. V trimming: 4 bases; J trimming: 9 bases; junction bases outside the gene matches: 9. CDR3 length: 16 residues. The CDR3 spells CASSWYGTGVGSPLHF. The CDR3, as DNA: TGTGCCAGCAGCTGGTACGGGACAGGGGTTGGTTCACCCCTCCACTTT.

This clonotype was counted between two and nine times. The V call is TRBV7-9, the J call TRBJ1-2; no clear D. V dropped 2 bases and J dropped 6 bases, with 4 bases sitting between them. This CDR3 has 11 amino acids. CDR1 and CDR2 from the germline V gene are SEHNR and FQNEAQ (reference sequence). In DNA, the CDR3 is TGTGCCAGCAGCTTACTCAATGGCTACACCTTC. Its translation: CASSLLNGYTF.

CDR3: CASSFAPGQRDGYTF. As DNA, the CDR3 is TGCGCCAGCAGCTTCGCACCGGGACAAAGAGACGGCTACACCTTC. The chain employs TRBV5-1 and TRBJ1-2, with a weak D call TRBD1 (6 bases). CDR3 length equals 15 residues. Per germline, CDR1 SGHRS and CDR2 YFSETQ. The ends were cut back, 2 bases at V and 8 bases at J, with 19 bases in the middle.

Only a few counts were recorded for this clonotype. The rearrangement joins TRBV18 to TRBJ1-2, with 7 positions matching TRBD1. CDR1 and CDR2 from the germline V gene are KGHSH and LQKENI. The junction had 3 bases not matched to a gene; V was cut back by 2 bases and J by 3 bases. This CDR3 region has 14 residues. The CDR3 loop is CASSPVDRDYGYTF. CDR3 sequence (DNA): TGTGCCAGCTCACCAGTAGACAGGGACTATGGCTACACCTTC.

This clonotype was detected only a few times. The rearrangement links TRBV7-2 to TRBJ1-3, with 7 positions matching TRBD1. CDR3 length equals 14 residues. Trimming at V came to 5 bases and at J to 7 bases, leaving 8 bases not matched to a gene. Germline loops: CDR1 SGHTA, CDR2 FQGNSA. The CDR3 protein is CASSQRQGENTIYF. In DNA, the CDR3 is TGTGCCAGCAGCCAGAGGCAGGGGGAGAACACCATATATTTT.

This clonotype was seen more than once but under ten times. The chain combines TRBV25-1 with TRBJ2-7; D gene unclear. V lost 5 bases, J lost 2 bases, and 13 bases lay in between. The length of the CDR3 is 14 residues. From germline, CDR1 is MGHDK and CDR2 SYGVNS. The CDR3 here is CASSHGPGAYEQYF. In nucleotides, the CDR3 is TGTGCCAGCAGTCACGGTCCCGGAGCCTACGAGCAGTACTTC.

There are a few counts of this clonotype. This chain connects TRBV6-5 to TRBJ2-3; D unclear. Looked up from germline, CDR1 is MNHEY and CDR2 is SVGAGI. V was cut by 0 bases and J by 2 bases, with 18 bases left in between. This CDR3 spans 18 amino acids. This CDR3 is CASSYSNQPTTLTDTQYF. CDR3 sequence (DNA): TGTGCCAGCAGTTACTCGAATCAACCTACTACCCTCACAGATACGCAGTATTTT.

This clonotype showed up just a few times. The rearrangement uses TRBV3-1 and TRBJ2-3; D gene ambiguous. V lost 0 bases, J lost 1 base, and 5 bases lay in between. Germline V gives CDR1 LGHDT, CDR2 YNNKEL (reference sequence). The CDR3 has 14 amino acids. CDR3: CASSQEYRTDTQYF. CDR3 sequence (DNA): TGTGCCAGCAGCCAAGAGTACCGCACAGATACGCAGTATTTT.

This clonotype was seen at least ten times. The chain combines TRBV12-3 or TRBV12-4 with TRBJ1-2; D gene uncertain. This CDR3 is built from 14 residues. Trimming pared 6 bases from V and 5 bases from J, leaving 16 bases between. The chain's CDR3 is CASSLEGRLYGYTF. CDR3 nucleotide sequence: TGTGCCAGCAGCTTGGAAGGGCGACTTTATGGCTACACCTTC.

This clonotype has just a few counts. This chain uses TRBV12-3 or TRBV12-4 with TRBJ1-5; D may be TRBD1 (5 bases). Deletions cut 6 bases from V and 6 bases from J, with 12 bases between. This CDR3 spans 13 amino acids. The CDR3 DNA follows: TGTGCCAGCAGCTGGGGCCGAAGTCAGCCCCAGCATTTT. Translation gives CASSWGRSQPQHF.